The T cell receptor beta chain described here comes from a study of shared clonotypes between healthy human individuals. TCRdb keeps only in-frame clones here, not all; method: immunoSEQ multiplex PCR. The data hold about 1.4 million clones, with roughly 97% observed a single time. Study-level points and caveats: Memory subsets had estimated richness that was generally smaller than that of naive subsets. It was anticipated that sequencing depth would influence how many clonotypes donors shared.

Unmatched junction bases numbered 6, after V lost 4 bases and J lost 2 bases. The CDR3 spans 14 residues. Germline V gene sequence: CDR1 GTSNPN, CDR2 SVGIG (reference sequence). About this clone itself: Its cognate antigen is unknown.

Adults of Caucasian background living in Nashville, Tennessee made up all donors. CD4+ cells were split into CD45RA+ naive and CD45RA-negative memory subsets. Sequenced sample: naive CD4+ T cells sorted from blood. Subset in this sample: CD45RA+ positively selected. The sequence was obtained from a young man in good health. The genes are TRBV30 and TRBJ2-7; the match to TRBD2 covers 9 bases. CDR3 coding DNA: TGTGCCTGGAAGGGAGCGGGAGGACCCTACGAGCAGTACTTC. Protein product: CAWKGAGGPYEQYF.